These T cell receptor beta chains were read from a single sample in a study of T cells expressing NK-cell markers. TCRdb reprocessed the 5' RACE reads, with one entry per CDR3 protein and no DNA. This sample carries just under 150,000 distinct CDR3 sequences, with more than 10% going to the ten biggest clones. Sequencing input: blood T cells: a sorted CD56 or NKG2C T cell subset, CD4+ or CD8+ T cells, or bulk PBMC T cells (not recorded which). These receptors originate from a man aged 18-30 years in good health. Each CDR3 is given with its conserved first and last residue.

j_call v_call cdr3_aa
TRBJ2-1 TRBV20-1 CSARGEGNSYNEQFF
TRBJ1-4 TRBV19 CASSAPPGRFSTNEKLFF
TRBJ2-1 TRBV12-3/TRBV12-4 CASRLSDSTMSNEQFF
TRBJ2-1 TRBV5-5 CASSYKGNEQFF
TRBJ2-7 TRBV7-8 CASRPVGTPPYEQYF
TRBJ2-5 TRBV6-2/TRBV6-3 CASSSSNPGVGTSGILQETQYF
TRBJ2-3 TRBV15 CATSREGQGAADTQYF
TRBJ2-3 TRBV12-3/TRBV12-4 CASSLAGTDTQYF
TRBJ2-1 TRBV7-9 CASSREDYNEQFF
TRBJ2-1 TRBV27 CASGSGLRPVEQFF
TRBJ2-1 TRBV19 CASTLFPPSTNEQFF
TRBJ2-2 TRBV20-1 CSALAGETGELFF
TRBJ2-3 TRBV7-8 CASSLVGLADTQYF
TRBJ1-4 TRBV2 CASSEADRGNEKLFF
TRBJ1-2 TRBV7-2 CASSFPGTGFGYTF
TRBJ2-3 TRBV10-3 CAISESRDSTDTQYF
TRBJ2-5 TRBV11-3 CASSPRGGRLGQETQYF
TRBJ1-5 TRBV20-1 CSARDDAAVYQPQHF
TRBJ2-2 TRBV7-3 CASSISDSGSGTGELFF
TRBJ2-1 TRBV10-2 CASRARDYNEQFF
TRBJ2-1 TRBV6-5 CASSYSGGRGEQFF
TRBJ2-1 TRBV7-6 CASSRTSGRVHEQFF
TRBJ2-1 TRBV12-3/TRBV12-4 CASTEPGQGYNEQFF
TRBJ2-5 TRBV6-2/TRBV6-3 CASNRLAGAGQETQYF
TRBJ2-1 TRBV11-2 CASSSVMNGLAASYNEQFF
TRBJ2-1 TRBV5-1 CASSHDQGRSYNEQFF
TRBJ2-2 TRBV19 CASSTKVQNTGELFF
TRBJ2-2 TRBV15 CATSRHSGETGELFF
TRBJ2-7 TRBV7-2 CASSLAGTSSYEQYF
TRBJ2-5 TRBV11-2 CASIGTGGEETQYF
TRBJ2-1 TRBV4-1 CASSQVALTSYNEQFF
TRBJ2-2 TRBV18 CASSPDDMDTGELFF
TRBJ1-5 TRBV6-2/TRBV6-3 CASSYGGRQPQHF
TRBJ1-5 TRBV6-2/TRBV6-3 CASSYATSNPQHF
TRBJ1-2 TRBV20-1 CSASGQGPVWDNYGYTF
TRBJ1-1 TRBV5-1 CASSSGGEGLTTEAFF
TRBJ2-5 TRBV27 CASSWTAQETQYF
TRBJ2-1 TRBV6-5 CASSSRTSGGSEQFF
TRBJ1-1 TRBV5-1 CASSSSEVLSTEAFF
TRBJ2-7 TRBV7-3 CASSFDGGPFYEQYF
TRBJ2-7 TRBV11-2 CASSSTGAFQTMVEQYF
TRBJ2-7 TRBV10-3 CAISESTSGTYEQYF
TRBJ2-7 TRBV6-5 CASSYLALGLAAYEQYF
TRBJ1-1 TRBV6-6 CASESTGTEAFF
TRBJ2-1 TRBV20-1 CSARDRAGADEQFF
TRBJ2-5 TRBV30 CAWSVTEQQETQYF
TRBJ2-2 TRBV7-6 CASSLAAETGELFF
TRBJ2-3 TRBV13 CASSLGGNGVDTQYF
TRBJ2-7 TRBV7-2 CASSPDLPGREQYF
TRBJ2-3 TRBV2 CASRAAFAGGVGTDTQYF
TRBJ2-1 TRBV19 CASSIGGASGISYNEQFF
TRBJ2-7 TRBV24-1 CATSETGTASYEQYF
TRBJ2-2 TRBV12-3/TRBV12-4 CASSLRAAGDPPGELFF